The following is a T cell receptor (beta chain) sequence with its context. The data were obtained in a study of blood T cell repertoires in COVID-19. Study summary: Samples of COVID-19 (acute and convalescent) were obtained from the United States, Italy and Spain. T cells, B-cell-depleted T cells, or PBMCs provided the cDNA or gDNA that served as material.

CDR1 is SQVTM, CDR2 ANQGSEA, per germline. With V trimmed by 4 bases and J by 4 bases, 8 bases remained unmatched. CDR3 size: 14 residues. Original methodology: Reference gene primers were amplified, and this amplification served to estimate nucleated cell counts. TCRdb's copy holds only in-frame clones and misses some; the assay was immunoSEQ multiplex PCR. The DNA was the basis for D and trimming; V, J and clone size are from that table. The table has 210,000 or so clones, 65% to 80% seen once. V gene TRBV29-1 combines with J gene TRBJ1-2; 8 bases line up with TRBD1. The sequencing input was peripheral blood. This sequence was found in a man aged 45-60 years who had recovered from COVID-19. CDR3 nucleotides: TGCAGCGTTGCAAAGAGCGGGACAGGCTATGGCTACACCTTC. Translation: CSVAKSGTGYGYTF.